This T cell receptor beta chain was identified in a study of blood T cells in healthy people across ages. Study-wide points: Diversity of TCR beta correlated strongly with naive T cell percentage. Older age went with lower TCR beta diversity per million T cells, in a roughly linear way. More naive CD4+ cells and higher diversity marked long-lived donors relative to aged donors.

Trimming cost V 6 bases and J 0 bases, with 18 bases left between them. Looked up from germline, CDR1 is SQVTM and CDR2 is ANQGSEA. This CDR3 is 17 amino acids long. The total RNA that was extracted per sample amounted to at least 5 micrograms. Using a J-beta primer mix together with a sample-barcoded 5' primer, a second PCR was run for about 7 to 12 cycles. TCRdb called the 5' RACE reads again in MiXCR, with one record for every CDR3 protein. The table lists roughly 680,000 distinct CDR3 sequences, roughly 50% of them singletons. In its sample, this clonotype was seen many times. The antigen is not known.

The sequencing input was blood. The TCR originated in a woman aged 55-69 years in good health. This chain links TRBV29-1 with TRBJ2-6; D may match TRBD1 or TRBD2 (6 bases each). The CDR3 is CSVAGGGLSSGANVLTF. The DNA for the CDR3 is TGCAGCGTAGCCGGAGGGGGGTTAAGCTCTGGGGCCAACGTCCTGACTTTC.